This T cell receptor (beta chain) was recorded in a study of patients and donors after allogeneic stem cell transplantation. This clonotype was counted at least ten times. Germline V gene data show CDR1 as KGHDR and CDR2 as SFDVKD. V gave up 4 bases and J gave up 6 bases; unmatched junction bases: 5. The CDR3 loop spans 14 amino acids. MiXCR, applied by TCRdb to the RT-PCR reads, yields one record per CDR3 protein. The top ten clones hold 6% of a sample with roughly 880,000 distinct CDR3 sequences, roughly 18% of them seen once. The TCR sequence derives from a human donor who was either an allogeneic HSCT recipient or a stem cell or donor lymphocyte infusion donor (not recorded which). It is not recorded whose cells these are; they may come from a transplant donor. Sequenced material: blood, either unsorted or a sorted T cell fraction (not recorded which). This chain connects TRBV24-1 to TRBJ2-3; 8 bases match TRBD2. The CDR3 nucleotides are TGTGCCACCAGTGACCTGGGACTAGTCGATACGCAGTATTTT. This encodes CATSDLGLVDTQYF.